The rows below give T cell receptor beta chains drawn from one sample of a study of ipilimumab plus nivolumab after autologous stem cell transplantation. Using immunoSEQ multiplex PCR, the repertoire was profiled, and TCRdb retains in-frame clones only, with some absent. Of around 15,000 clones in the sample, approximately 75% were seen once. Sequenced here: PBMCs, sampled in a trial of ipilimumab plus nivolumab as post-transplant consolidation. These receptors originate from a male donor with diffuse large B-cell lymphoma. Both conserved end residues are part of each CDR3. D genes are given only for firm matches. Some rows have no size entry. The others give once, few or many, or a class for an expanded clone.

length	D	size	V	J	DNA	CDR3
14	-	-	TRBV5-8	TRBJ1-2	TGTGCCAGCAGCTTCAGGGACCGCAACTATGGCTACACCTTC	CASSFRDRNYGYTF
17	TRBD1	-	TRBV10-1	TRBJ2-2	TGCGCCAGCAGTGGTTCTCCAGGGGGCGCGAACACCGGGGAGCTGTTTTTT	CASSGSPGGANTGELFF
15	TRBD2	-	TRBV27	TRBJ2-3	TGTGCCAGCAGTTTAAGGGCGGCGGGAGTAGATACGCAGTATTTT	CASSLRAAGVDTQYF
13	-	-	TRBV29-1	TRBJ1-2	TGCAGCGTTAGAGTGAGGGGGGCTGGGGGCTACACCTTC	CSVRVRGAGGYTF
15	-	-	TRBV6-5	TRBJ2-2	TGTGCCAGCAAAGCAGGGTCAAGGAGGACCGGGGAGCTGTTTTTT	CASKAGSRRTGELFF
15	-	-	TRBV11-2	TRBJ2-3	TGTGCCAGCAGCTTAGTAAAAGGAACCACAGATACGCAGTATTTT	CASSLVKGTTDTQYF
19	-	-	TRBV11-2	TRBJ2-5	TGTGCCAGCAGCTTAATTAGCAAAACCCGGGGCCCGATCCAAGAGACCCAGTACTTC	CASSLISKTRGPIQETQYF
17	-	-	TRBV5-5	TRBJ1-5	TGTGCCAGCAGCTTGGCCCAGTTTGGGGTAGGCAATCAGCCCCAGCATTTT	CASSLAQFGVGNQPQHF
17	-	-	TRBV12-5	TRBJ2-6	TGTGCTAGTGGTTTGGGAGGCAGCCACTCTGGGGCCAACGTCCTGACTTTC	CASGLGGSHSGANVLTF
15	-	few	TRBV7-9	TRBJ1-3	TGTGCCAGCAGCTTTCAACAGCTCTCTGGAAACACCATATATTTT	CASSFQQLSGNTIYF
16	TRBD2	-	TRBV28	TRBJ2-2	TGTGCCAGCAGCTTACAGATAGCGGGAAAGGCCGGGGAGCTGTTTTTT	CASSLQIAGKAGELFF
13	TRBD1	-	TRBV5-1	TRBJ1-2	TGCGCCAGCAGCTTGGGACAGGGGGTGGGCTACACCTTC	CASSLGQGVGYTF
13	TRBD1	-	TRBV2	TRBJ1-2	TGTGCCAGCAGTAACGGACAGGGGGTGGGCTACACCTTC	CASSNGQGVGYTF
16	TRBD1	-	TRBV5-4	TRBJ2-2	TGTGCCAGCAGCCGAAACTCAGGGGGCGGTACCGGGGAGCTGTTTTTT	CASSRNSGGGTGELFF
16	-	-	TRBV6-5	TRBJ1-1	TGTGCCAGCAGTTACCTGGGCGCCGGGCCGGGCACTGAAGCTTTCTTT	CASSYLGAGPGTEAFF
17	TRBD2	-	TRBV27	TRBJ2-2	TGTGCCAGCAGCACTCCTCGGGGGAGGGACTTTGGCGGGGAGCTGTTTTTT	CASSTPRGRDFGGELFF
14	-	few	TRBV4-3	TRBJ2-5	TGCGCCAGCAGCCAATCGGGGGGCCTGGAGACCCAGTACTTC	CASSQSGGLETQYF
16	-	-	TRBV4-1	TRBJ2-2	TGCGCCAGCAGCCAAGGCTCCGGGCCCAACACCGGGGAGCTGTTTTTT	CASSQGSGPNTGELFF
15	TRBD1	-	TRBV6-5	TRBJ1-4	TGTGCCAGCAGGACAGGGGGCGCGACTAATGAAAAACTGTTTTTT	CASRTGGATNEKLFF
17	-	-	TRBV19	TRBJ1-3	TGTGCCAGTAGTCCCCGACAGCTTAGAAACTCTGGAAACACCATATATTTT	CASSPRQLRNSGNTIYF
16	-	-	TRBV18	TRBJ2-3	TGTGCCAGCTCACCGGAACAGCGGACTAGCACAGATACGCAGTATTTT	CASSPEQRTSTDTQYF
12	-	few	TRBV7-2	TRBJ2-7	TGTGCCAGCAGCTTAGAAGCGTACGAGCAGTACTTC	CASSLEAYEQYF